One sample yielded the 29 T cell receptor beta chains listed below, sequenced in a study of blood T cell repertoires in COVID-19. Method: immunoSEQ multiplex PCR; TCRdb's copy keeps in-frame clones and lacks some. The sample has around 100,000 clones; about 85% are singletons. The specimen was peripheral blood. Receptors originate from a man in his forties or fifties with acute or convalescent COVID-19.

The chain employs TRBV10-2 and TRBJ2-7; 7 nucleotides line up with TRBD2. J was trimmed by 3 bases and V by 2 bases; bases with no gene match: 1. CDR1 and CDR2 (germline): WSHSY, SAAADI. This CDR3 comprises 13 residues. CDR3 region: CASSERTSYEQYF. CDR3 DNA sequence: TGCGCCAGCAGTGAGAGGACTAGCTACGAGCAGTACTTC.

The chain has TRBV11-2 and TRBJ1-2, with 9 positions matching TRBD1. CDR3 length equals 17 residues. The trim removed 1 base at V and 3 bases at J, leaving 9 bases unmatched. Per the germline V gene, CDR1 is SGHAT and CDR2 is FQNNGV. CDR3 sequence: CASSLGAPGTGHYGYTF. CDR3 nucleotides: TGTGCCAGCAGCTTAGGGGCCCCCGGGACAGGGCACTATGGCTACACCTTC.

The chain uses TRBV9 and TRBJ1-1; perhaps TRBD1 as D (5 bases). The CDR3 extends over 17 amino acids. CDR1 and CDR2 from the germline V gene are SGDLS and YYNGEE. V dropped 0 bases and J dropped 4 bases, with 19 bases sitting between them. CDR3 sequence: CASSVAGGGTIGTEAFF. The CDR3 nucleotides are TGTGCCAGCAGCGTAGCTGGGGGGGGGACGATTGGCACTGAAGCTTTCTTT.

This clone was found once. V usage is TRBV5-1 and J usage is TRBJ1-1, with 10 bases that match TRBD1. CDR1 is SGHRS, CDR2 YFSETQ, per germline. This CDR3 has 16 residues. J lost 3 bases, V lost 4 bases, and 9 bases had no gene match. CDR3 DNA: TGCGCCAGCAGCGAGACAGGGGGCTATGGGGACACTGAAGCTTTCTTT. This codes for CASSETGGYGDTEAFF.

The J gene is TRBJ1-5, the V gene TRBV12-3 or TRBV12-4; D is uncertain. Trimming took 3 bases from V and 3 from J, leaving 6 bases between them. The CDR3 runs 13 residues. The CDR3 is CASSFAYNQPQHF. CDR3 DNA sequence: TGTGCCAGCAGTTTTGCGTACAATCAGCCCCAGCATTTT.

The CDR3 DNA is TGTGCCACCAGCAGAGGTGGGGACACCAAGAACACCGGGGAGCTGTTTTTT. Residues: CATSRGGDTKNTGELFF. The chain uses TRBV15 and TRBJ2-2; possible D gene TRBD1, 6 bases. This CDR3 spans 17 amino acids. Trimming stripped 1 base from V and 1 base from J, with 13 bases between. CDR1 is LNHNV and CDR2 is YYDKDF in the germline V gene (reference sequence).

This chain connects TRBV2 to TRBJ2-7; D might be TRBD2 (5 bases). With 5 bases removed from V and 6 bases from J, the gap between germline ends came to 11 bases. This CDR3 spans 12 amino acids. Germline V lookup: CDR1 SNHLY, CDR2 FYNNEI. CDR3 in amino acids: CASSRSGSEQYF. The CDR3 region has the DNA TGTGCCAGCAGTCGGTCGGGGTCCGAGCAGTACTTC.

The J gene is TRBJ2-2, the V gene TRBV7-3; 8 bases agree with TRBD1. V lost 3 bases, J lost 7 bases, and 7 bases stayed unmatched. The CDR3 is 15 residues long. In germline, CDR1 is SGHTA, CDR2 FQGTGA. The CDR3 sequence is CASSFGQGGIGELFF. For the CDR3, the DNA is TGTGCCAGCAGCTTCGGACAGGGAGGAATCGGGGAGCTGTTTTTT.

The V gene is TRBV19, the J gene TRBJ2-3, with 10 bases fitting TRBD2. The V segment lost 8 bases and the J segment 5 bases; nucleotides outside the gene matches: 13. The CDR3 runs to 16 residues. Germline V lookup: CDR1 LNHDA, CDR2 SQIVND (reference sequence). The CDR3 sequence is CASRGHLAGARDTQYF. The CDR3 nucleotides read TGTGCCAGTCGTGGGCATCTAGCGGGGGCGAGAGATACGCAGTATTTT.

The rearrangement joins TRBV6-5 to TRBJ2-7, with D perhaps TRBD1 (5 bases). CDR1 and CDR2 (germline): MNHEY, SVGAGI. This CDR3 comprises 13 residues. The germline V and J ends were trimmed by 6 bases and 1 base, with 10 bases remaining between them. The CDR3 DNA reads TGTGCCAGCAGAAGCAGGGATTCCTACGAGCAGTACTTC. Translated: CASRSRDSYEQYF.

The V and J genes are TRBV5-1 and TRBJ2-3, with D unclear. V dropped 4 bases and J dropped 4 bases, with 16 bases sitting between them. From germline, CDR1 is SGHRS and CDR2 YFSETQ. This CDR3 comprises 15 residues. DNA of the CDR3: TGCGCCAGCAGCCAAGACCCCCTAGGCCCAGATACGCAGTATTTT. Translated: CASSQDPLGPDTQYF.

V gene TRBV5-4 combines with J gene TRBJ2-1, with D possibly TRBD2 on 5 matching bases. Germline V gene data show CDR1 as SGHNT and CDR2 as YYREEE (reference sequence). This CDR3 contains 13 residues. Trimming took off 2 bases at V and 9 bases at J, with 12 bases between the two ends. CDR3 region: CASSFSSAGEQFF. As DNA, the CDR3 is TGTGCCAGCAGCTTCAGTAGCGCGGGTGAGCAGTTCTTC.

The chain employs TRBV19 and TRBJ2-3; perhaps TRBD1 as D (6 bases). This CDR3 region has 14 residues. Looked up from germline, CDR1 is LNHDA and CDR2 is SQIVND (reference sequence). V lost 7 bases to trimming and J lost 2 bases, with 13 bases between them. The CDR3 DNA reads TGTGCCAGTACCCGAGGGGGTGTCACAGATACGCAGTATTTT. Amino acids: CASTRGGVTDTQYF.

The rearrangement links TRBV12-3 or TRBV12-4 to TRBJ1-4; 7 nucleotides align to TRBD1. V shed 6 bases, J shed 4 bases, and the junction held 2 bases outside the gene matches. The CDR3 spans 13 residues. The CDR3 loop reads CASRQGGNEKLFF. The DNA for the CDR3 is TGTGCCAGCAGGCAGGGGGGTAATGAAAAACTGTTTTTT.

This clone was detected once. The V call is TRBV7-2, the J call TRBJ2-3; weak D call: TRBD2 (6 bases). The V gene's germline CDR1 is SGHTA and CDR2 FQGNSA. The ends were cut back, 5 bases at V and 2 bases at J, with 20 bases in the middle. The CDR3 consists of 17 residues. CDR3 sequence: CASSPGGATMITDTQYF. CDR3 nucleotides: TGTGCCAGCAGCCCAGGAGGGGCCACCATGATCACAGATACGCAGTATTTT.

The rearrangement joins TRBV30 to TRBJ2-3; 10 positions agree with TRBD2. The CDR3 spans 16 residues. Germline V gene data show CDR1 as GTSNPN and CDR2 as SVGIG (reference sequence). The junction had 8 bases not matched to a gene; V was cut back by 5 bases and J by 0 bases. CDR3 sequence reads: CAWARGLAFSTDTQYF. The CDR3 DNA reads TGTGCCTGGGCTAGGGGACTAGCGTTTAGCACAGATACGCAGTATTTT. Supplemented by reference TRBV30 and TRBJ2-3, the full variable domain reads SQTIHQWPATLVQPVGSPLSLECTVEGTSNPNLYWYRQAAGRGLQLLFYSVGIGQISSEVPQNLSASRPQDRQFILSSKKLLLSDSGFYLCAWARGLAFSTDTQYFGPGTRLTVL.

The genes are TRBV21-1 and TRBJ2-7; the DNA was not compared with TRBD1, the D call given in the table. TRBV21-1 is reported as a pseudogene. The CDR3 has 16 amino acids. This CDR3 is CASSNPGQGFSYEQYF. The CDR3 DNA is TGTGCCAGCAGCAATCCGGGACAGGGTTTCTCCTACGAGCAGTACTTC.

The genes are TRBV2 and TRBJ2-2; TRBD2 matches 8 bases. Trimming at V came to 2 bases and at J to 4 bases, leaving 12 bases not matched to a gene. The CDR3 length is 18 residues. In germline, CDR1 is SNHLY, CDR2 FYNNEI. CDR3 coding DNA: TGTGCCAGCAGTGAAACCCGACCCGGGGGGGCGGGCACCGGGGAGCTGTTTTTT. Its translation: CASSETRPGGAGTGELFF.

The rearrangement uses TRBV10-3 and TRBJ2-7; 10 bases match TRBD2. The CDR3 length is 16 residues. The ends lost 6 bases at V and 2 bases at J; junction bases unmatched: 10. Germline V gene lookup returns CDR1 ENHRY and CDR2 SYGVKD. CDR3 region: CAIRDLRSGGAYEQYF. CDR3 DNA sequence: TGTGCCATCAGGGACCTTCGGAGCGGGGGGGCCTACGAGCAGTACTTC.

With regard to this clone: The sample has other DNA sequences that encode this CDR3 too. The chain employs TRBV19 and TRBJ1-1; 7 nucleotides match TRBD1. The length of the CDR3 is 13 residues. Trimming removed 6 bases from V and 7 bases from J; junction bases left unmatched: 8. Germline CDR1 reads LNHDA; CDR2 reads SQIVND (reference sequence). CDR3 sequence (DNA): TGTGCCAGTAGCATTGACAGGGAAGGTGAAGCTTTCTTT. This gives the protein CASSIDREGEAFF.

The chain has TRBV5-4 and TRBJ2-7, with TRBD2 identical over 7 bases. Germline values: CDR1 SGHNT, CDR2 YYREEE (reference sequence). The CDR3 is made up of 15 amino acids. Germline trimming cut 1 base from V and 3 bases from J; bases unmatched to any gene: 7. CDR3 protein: CASSLSLAANYEQYF. The CDR3 DNA reads as TGTGCCAGCAGCTTGTCCCTAGCGGCGAACTACGAGCAGTACTTC.

The gene calls are TRBV24-1 and TRBJ2-3, with 9 positions matching TRBD1. Germline lookup yields CDR1 KGHDR and CDR2 SFDVKD. The CDR3 is made up of 16 amino acids. With 4 bases clipped from V and 1 base from J, the junction kept 5 bases outside the gene matches. The CDR3 here is CATSDPRDRGTDTQYF. The CDR3 bases are TGTGCCACCAGTGACCCCCGGGACAGGGGCACAGATACGCAGTATTTT.

This chain uses TRBV4-1 with TRBJ2-5, with D possibly TRBD2 on 6 matching bases. CDR1 MGHRA and CDR2 YSYEKL come from the germline V gene. This CDR3 region has 15 residues. The V gene lost 1 base and the J gene lost 3 bases, with 12 bases spanning the gap. CDR3 region: CASSQVGGVEETQYF. The CDR3 DNA is TGCGCCAGCAGCCAAGTCGGAGGGGTTGAAGAGACCCAGTACTTC.

This clone was recorded only once. The rearrangement uses TRBV19 and TRBJ1-5; no clear D gene. This CDR3 region has 13 residues. Looked up from germline, CDR1 is LNHDA and CDR2 is SQIVND (reference sequence). Trimming took 6 bases from V and 2 from J, leaving 8 bases between them. The CDR3 nucleotides read TGTGCCAGTAGGGATCGGGGCAATCAGCCCCAGCATTTT. Translation gives CASRDRGNQPQHF.

This clone has a handful of counts. V and J are TRBV27 and TRBJ1-2; D is possibly TRBD1 (6 bases). Trimming took off 5 bases at V and 8 bases at J, with 15 bases between the two ends. There are 13 residues in the CDR3. Germline values: CDR1 MNHEY, CDR2 SMNVEV (reference sequence). The CDR3 loop reads CASSLAQQGGYTF. The CDR3 coding sequence is TGTGCCAGCAGTCTCGCACAACAGGGAGGCTACACCTTC.

The V call is TRBV6-1, the J call TRBJ2-1, with TRBD1 identical over 9 bases. Germline values: CDR1 MNHNS, CDR2 SASEGT. The CDR3 is made up of 14 amino acids. V lost 3 bases and J lost 9; bases outside the gene matches: 6. Here the CDR3 DNA reads TGTGCCAGCAGTGATAGGACAGGGGACCGTGAGCAGTTCTTC. Translated: CASSDRTGDREQFF.

The chain recombines TRBV18 with TRBJ2-3; D is ambiguous. CDR1 is KGHSH, CDR2 LQKENI, per germline. This CDR3 has 16 residues. Trimming removed 2 bases at V and 0 bases at J, with 12 bases between. This CDR3 is CASSPNLITSTDTQYF. In DNA, the CDR3 is TGTGCCAGCTCACCAAATCTGATTACTAGCACAGATACGCAGTATTTT. Supplemented by reference TRBV18 and TRBJ2-3, the full variable domain reads NAGVMQNPRHLVRRRGQEARLRCSPMKGHSHVYWYRQLPEEGLKFMVYLQKENIIDESGMPKERFSAEFPKEGPSILRIQQVVRGDSAAYFCASSPNLITSTDTQYFGPGTRLTVL.

The J gene is TRBJ1-1, the V gene TRBV24-1, with 7 bases aligning to TRBD1. CDR1 is KGHDR, CDR2 SFDVKD, per germline. The CDR3 totals 16 residues. Losses at the gene ends were 5 bases for V and 2 bases for J; bases not matched to a gene: 10. The CDR3: CATSGLTGRGNTEAFF. As DNA, the CDR3 is TGTGCCACCAGTGGCTTGACAGGGCGGGGAAACACTGAAGCTTTCTTT.

The chain carries TRBV7-2 and TRBJ1-1; D call uncertain. In germline, CDR1 is SGHTA, CDR2 FQGNSA. With 3 bases removed from V and 0 bases from J, the gap between germline ends came to 8 bases. CDR3 length: 14 residues. The CDR3 bases are TGTGCCAGCAGCTTCCTCAACATGAACACTGAAGCTTTCTTT. Encoded protein: CASSFLNMNTEAFF.